This T cell receptor (beta chain) was profiled in a study of breast tumors, draining lymph nodes, adjacent tissues. The germline V gene has CDR1 SEHNR and CDR2 FQNEAQ (reference sequence). CDR3 size: 13 residues. Axillary draining lymph nodes of breast cancer patients supplied the node samples. Findings of the study overall: That most tumor T cells come from lymph nodes remained unproven. Tumor repertoires ranked between lymph nodes and nontumor tissue in diversity, with V and J gene preferences. The data were judged consistent with most tumor T cells coming from lymph node and expanding in tumor.

A word on this clonotype: What it recognizes is unknown. The junction shows a germline mismatch at one end, possibly a read error.

Each CDR3 protein is one row after TCRdb ran MiXCR on the multiplex PCR reads. The data contain 180,000 or so distinct CDR3 sequences, around a third of them singletons. The J gene is TRBJ2-3, the V gene TRBV7-9; 11 nucleotides align to TRBD1. The sequenced material came from axillary lymph node tissue. This TCR was sampled from a female donor with breast cancer. Some clones in this sample may be carry-over from other donors' samples. The CDR3 here is CAGKGQGAYTQYF. The CDR3 nucleotides are TGTGCCGGCAAAGGACAGGGGGCATATACGCAGTATTTC. Filled out from reference TRBV7-9 and TRBJ2-3, the complete variable domain reads DTGVSQNPRHKITKRGQNVTFRCDPISEHNRLYWYRQTLGQGPEFLTYFQNEAQLEKSRLLSDRFSAERPKGSFSTLEIQRTEQGDSAMYLCAGKGQGAYTQYFGPGTRLTVL.